This T cell receptor (beta chain) was identified during a study of blood T cell repertoires in COVID-19. Study-level information: Nucleic acid was either cDNA or gDNA, and it came from T cells, B-cell-depleted T cells, or PBMCs.

Patients from Seattle were sampled longitudinally, starting during active infection. Repertoires were generated with immunoSEQ multiplex PCR, while TCRdb's copy carries only in-frame clones and drops some. This table has roughly 88,000 clones, around 88% appearing once. The source is a woman aged 60-70 years with COVID-19, enrolled during active disease. Input material: peripheral blood.

In DNA, the CDR3 is TGTGCCAGCAGCTCCCGGACAGGGGTCTTGTATGGCTACACCTTC. This codes for CASSSRTGVLYGYTF. The chain joins TRBV13 to TRBJ1-2, with 9 bases identical to TRBD1. There are 15 residues in the CDR3. Unmatched junction bases numbered 8, after V lost 4 bases and J lost 5 bases. Germline CDR1 and CDR2: PRHDT and FYEKMQ (reference sequence).